What follows are 17 T cell receptor beta chains derived from one specimen sequenced in a study of cytomegalovirus exposure and HLA in healthy donors. Data came from immunoSEQ multiplex PCR; TCRdb stores just in-frame clones and leaves some out. Seen here are 110,000 or so clones, 70% to 90% observed once, and the top ten hold approximately 4.5%. Sequencing input: PBMCs. The receptors derive from a man younger than 35 in good health and CMV-seropositive.

This clone appeared a few times. V and J are TRBV19 and TRBJ1-1; D perhaps matches TRBD1 (5 bases). This CDR3 comprises 14 residues. Germline values: CDR1 LNHDA, CDR2 SQIVND (reference sequence). V was cut by 8 bases and J by 0 bases, with 13 bases left in between. The DNA of the CDR3 is TGTGCCAGTGCCTTGGGGCAGTTGAACACTGAAGCTTTCTTT. It specifies CASALGQLNTEAFF. The whole variable domain, filled in from reference TRBV19 and TRBJ1-1, reads DGGITQSPKYLFRKEGQNVTLSCEQNLNHDAMYWYRQDPGQGLRLIYYSQIVNDFQKGDIAEGYSVSREKKESFPLTVTSAQKNPTAFYLCASALGQLNTEAFFGQGTRLTVV.

V is TRBV4-2 and J is TRBJ2-2; D perhaps matches TRBD2 (5 bases). Germline CDR1 is LGHNA and CDR2 is YNFKEQ. V was shortened by 2 bases and J by 0 bases, with 16 bases between the two germline ends. The CDR3 has 18 amino acids. CDR3 nucleotide sequence: TGTGCCAGCAGCCAACTTTCGGGGTTTGGTTCGAACACCGGGGAGCTGTTTTTT. Protein sequence: CASSQLSGFGSNTGELFF.

The chain couples TRBV27 to TRBJ1-2; D possibly corresponds to TRBD1 (5 bases). Trimming stripped 6 bases from V and 2 bases from J, with 13 bases between. Per germline, CDR1 MNHEY and CDR2 SMNVEV (reference sequence). The length of the CDR3 is 14 residues. CDR3 sequence (DNA): TGTGCCAGCAGGGCAGTGGGGGGGAACTATGGCTACACCTTC. It codes for CASRAVGGNYGYTF.

This chain connects TRBV5-4 to TRBJ1-2; no clear D. Trimming stripped 4 bases from V and 2 bases from J, with 9 bases between. The CDR3 runs 13 residues. The germline gives CDR1 SGHNT, CDR2 YYREEE (reference sequence). The CDR3 is CASSETQNYGYTF. The CDR3 DNA reads TGTGCCAGCAGCGAGACACAAAACTATGGCTACACCTTC.

This chain joins TRBV7-9 and TRBJ1-2, with 10 bases matching TRBD1. The CDR3 has 15 residues. Unmatched junction bases numbered 8, after V lost 5 bases and J lost 5 bases. Germline CDR1 and CDR2: SEHNR and FQNEAQ (reference sequence). The CDR3 region has the DNA TGTGCCAGCAGCACAAACGACAGGGGGCTTTATGGCTACACCTTC. Translating it yields CASSTNDRGLYGYTF.

This chain uses TRBV11-3 with TRBJ2-1; perhaps TRBD1 as D (5 bases). Trimming pared 6 bases from V and 8 bases from J, leaving 17 bases between. This CDR3 is built from 14 residues. CDR1 and CDR2 from the germline V gene are SGHNT and YENEEA. DNA of the CDR3: TGTGCCAGCAGTTACAGGTTCGGTTTGGATGAGCAGTTCTTC. It is translated as CASSYRFGLDEQFF.

The chain links TRBV4-2 to TRBJ2-5; 8 positions agree with TRBD2. After removal of 5 bases from V and 4 bases from J, the junction contained 21 bases not matched to a gene. CDR1 is LGHNA, CDR2 YNFKEQ, per germline. The CDR3 covers 19 residues. The DNA of the CDR3 is TGTGCCAGCAGCACCCGCCCCCTAGGAGCGGGGGTATACTTAGAGACCCAGTACTTC. Amino acid sequence: CASSTRPLGAGVYLETQYF.

The chain links TRBV7-9 to TRBJ2-2; a possible D gene is TRBD2 (6 bases). This CDR3 comprises 18 residues. Germline V gives CDR1 SEHNR, CDR2 FQNEAQ (reference sequence). Trimming left V 2 bases short and J 4 bases short, with 20 bases between. CDR3 loop: CASSLKRGGTGGTGELFF. As DNA, the CDR3 is TGTGCCAGCAGCTTAAAGCGCGGCGGTACCGGGGGCACCGGGGAGCTGTTTTTT.

This clone was detected a few times. The chain combines TRBV30 with TRBJ1-5; perhaps TRBD1 as D (6 bases). CDR3 length equals 14 residues. Germline V lookup: CDR1 GTSNPN, CDR2 SVGIG (reference sequence). V lost 6 bases and J 4 bases, leaving 16 bases between the germline ends. The CDR3: CACDTGTRNQPQHF. The CDR3 coding sequence is TGTGCCTGCGACACCGGGACACGGAATCAGCCCCAGCATTTT. The full variable domain, completed using reference TRBV30 and TRBJ1-5, is SQTIHQWPATLVQPVGSPLSLECTVEGTSNPNLYWYRQAAGRGLQLLFYSVGIGQISSEVPQNLSASRPQDRQFILSSKKLLLSDSGFYLCACDTGTRNQPQHFGDGTRLSIL.

This clone was seen only a few times. The rearrangement uses TRBV18 and TRBJ1-3, with D uncertain. Germline values: CDR1 KGHSH, CDR2 LQKENI. V was trimmed by 1 base and J by 0 bases, leaving 7 bases between them. This CDR3 contains 15 residues. The CDR3 spells CASSPQRSSGNTIYF. CDR3 coding DNA: TGTGCCAGCTCACCACAACGGAGCTCTGGAAACACCATATATTTT. The variable domain in full, completed from reference TRBV18 and TRBJ1-3, reads NAGVMQNPRHLVRRRGQEARLRCSPMKGHSHVYWYRQLPEEGLKFMVYLQKENIIDESGMPKERFSAEFPKEGPSILRIQQVVRGDSAAYFCASSPQRSSGNTIYFGEGSWLTVV.

The V call is TRBV11-2, the J call TRBJ1-2, with 7 positions matching TRBD1. V shed 5 bases, J shed 4 bases, and the junction held 4 bases outside the gene matches. CDR1 and CDR2 from the germline V gene are SGHAT and FQNNGV. The CDR3 loop spans 13 amino acids. The chain's CDR3 is CASSPGGPYGYTF. CDR3 DNA: TGTGCCAGCAGCCCAGGGGGACCCTATGGCTACACCTTC.

The chain is built from TRBV18 and TRBJ2-1; 8 bases map to TRBD2. Germline trimming cut 6 bases from V and 3 bases from J; bases unmatched to any gene: 10. The CDR3 is made up of 16 amino acids. Per germline, CDR1 KGHSH and CDR2 LQKENI. Written as DNA, the CDR3 is TGTGCCAGCTCCCCCCCAGCCGGGGGGGACTACAATGAGCAGTTCTTC. It encodes CASSPPAGGDYNEQFF.

The rearrangement uses TRBV2 and TRBJ2-1, with 11 bases that match TRBD2. Germline CDR1 and CDR2: SNHLY and FYNNEI. The CDR3 runs 16 residues. After removal of 0 bases from V and 6 bases from J, the junction contained 4 bases not matched to a gene. The DNA of the CDR3 is TGTGCCAGCAGTGAAGCGGGGACTAGCGGACTCAATGAGCAGTTCTTC. Encoded protein: CASSEAGTSGLNEQFF. Full variable domain (rest looked up from reference TRBV2 and TRBJ2-1): EPEVTQTPSHQVTQMGQEVILRCVPISNHLYFYWYRQILGQKVEFLVSFYNNEISEKSEIFDDQFSVERPDGSNFTLKIRSTKLEDSAMYFCASSEAGTSGLNEQFFGPGTRLTVL.

This clone was seen only once. The junction does not match germline at one end; this may be a read error. The chain has TRBV7-7 and TRBJ2-5, with TRBD2 identical over 11 bases. This CDR3 is built from 14 residues. In germline, CDR1 is SSHAT, CDR2 FNYEAQ (reference sequence). CDR3 amino acids: CASSHGLAGETQYF. CDR3 nucleotides: TGTGCTAGCAGCCACGGACTAGCGGGAGAGACCCAGTACTTC.

The chain links TRBV6-6 to TRBJ1-1; a weak D match, TRBD1 (5 bases). The germline V gene encodes CDR1 MNHNY and CDR2 SVGAGI (reference sequence). The V end lost 11 bases, the J end lost 3 bases, and 25 bases lay between the germline ends. The CDR3 is made up of 16 amino acids. The CDR3 protein is CASEGPLLVGHTEAFF. The CDR3 DNA reads as TGTGCCTCCGAAGGGCCCCTCCTAGTGGGGCACACTGAAGCTTTCTTT.

The chain employs TRBV13 and TRBJ2-2; no firm D call. The CDR3 sequence is 13 residues long. Trimming took 1 base from V and 7 from J, leaving 7 bases between them. The germline V gene has CDR1 PRHDT and CDR2 FYEKMQ (reference sequence). The CDR3 nucleotides are TGTGCCAGCAGCTTAGAGTACGGCGGGGAGCTGTTTTTT. It encodes CASSLEYGGELFF. The variable domain in full, with the rest retrieved from reference TRBV13 and TRBJ2-2, is AAGVIQSPRHLIKEKRETATLKCYPIPRHDTVYWYQQGPGQDPQFLISFYEKMQSDKGSIPDRFSAQQFSDYHSELNMSSLELGDSALYFCASSLEYGGELFFGEGSRLTVL.

The chain employs TRBV27 and TRBJ2-5, with a possible D match to TRBD1 (6 bases). The CDR3 spans 15 residues. Looked up from germline, CDR1 is MNHEY and CDR2 is SMNVEV (reference sequence). Trimming pared 5 bases from V and 4 bases from J, leaving 17 bases between. DNA of the CDR3: TGTGCCAGCAGTCCCTCGGGACACATCGGAGAGACCCAGTACTTC. Protein: CASSPSGHIGETQYF.